Sequencing of this TCR beta chain was carried out in a study of a mutant IDH1 vaccine in newly diagnosed glioma. Between the trimmed V and J ends, which lost 7 bases and 1 base, there was a span of 11 bases. Germline V gene data show CDR1 as MNHEY and CDR2 as SVGAGI. The CDR3 runs 14 residues. Stated time point: week 35, safety follow-up. The investigators gave 300 ug of mutant IDH1 20-mer peptide in each vaccine dose, together with topical imiquimod. TCRdb's table, derived via immunoSEQ multiplex PCR, lists solely in-frame clones and lacks some. The table includes about 32,000 clones, over 75% detected once. About this clone itself: What it binds is not known.

Sequencing used PBMCs, obtained from a glioma patient whose treatment included an IDH1 peptide vaccine. The chain links TRBV6-5 to TRBJ1-5; possible D gene TRBD1, 6 bases. This TCR was recovered from a man aged 40-55 years with glioma. Some clones in this sample may be carry-over from other donors' samples. The CDR3 sequence: CASNHRASNQPQHF. In nucleotides, the CDR3 is TGTGCCAGCAACCACAGGGCAAGCAATCAGCCCCAGCATTTT.